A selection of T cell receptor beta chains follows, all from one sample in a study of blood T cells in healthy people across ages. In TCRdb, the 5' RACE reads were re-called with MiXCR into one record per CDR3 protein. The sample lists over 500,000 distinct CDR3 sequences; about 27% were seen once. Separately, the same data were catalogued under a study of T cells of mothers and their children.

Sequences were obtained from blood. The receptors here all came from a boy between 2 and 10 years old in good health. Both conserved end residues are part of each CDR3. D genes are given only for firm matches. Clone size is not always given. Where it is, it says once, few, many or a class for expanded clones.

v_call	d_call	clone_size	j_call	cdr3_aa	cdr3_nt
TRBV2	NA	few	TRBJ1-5	CASSDISNQPQHF	TGTGCCAGCAGCGACATTAGCAATCAGCCCCAGCATTTT
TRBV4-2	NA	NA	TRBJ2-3	CASSQGNRDTQYF	TGTGCCAGCAGCCAAGGGAACCGAGATACGCAGTATTTT
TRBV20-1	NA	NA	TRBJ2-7	CSARRPVPGKDYEQYF	TGCAGTGCTAGAAGGCCCGTGCCGGGGAAGGATTACGAGCAGTACTTC
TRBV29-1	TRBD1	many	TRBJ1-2	CSVETGGTWGYTF	TGCAGCGTCGAGACAGGGGGGACGTGGGGCTACACCTTC
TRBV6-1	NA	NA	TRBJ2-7	CASSERIHEQYF	TGTGCCAGCAGTGAACGGATCCACGAGCAGTACTTC
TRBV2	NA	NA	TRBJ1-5	CASSESLGNQPQHF	TGTGCCAGCAGTGAAAGTTTAGGGAATCAGCCCCAGCATTTT
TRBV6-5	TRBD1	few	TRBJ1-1	CASSYSPGGRTEAFF	TGTGCCAGCAGTTACTCTCCAGGGGGTAGGACTGAAGCTTTCTTT
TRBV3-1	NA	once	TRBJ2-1	CASSQDPGSNEQFF	TGTGCCAGCAGCCAAGATCCGGGGTCGAATGAGCAGTTCTTC
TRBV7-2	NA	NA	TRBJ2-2	CASSLLASRPTGELFF	TGTGCCAGCAGCTTGCTAGCGTCCCGGCCCACCGGGGAGCTGTTTTTT
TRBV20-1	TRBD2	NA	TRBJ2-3	CSAAGTSGRTDTQYF	TGCAGTGCCGCCGGGACTAGCGGTCGCACAGATACGCAGTATTTT
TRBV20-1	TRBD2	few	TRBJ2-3	CSASYGTSPKEQYF	TGCAGTGCTTCGTACGGGACTAGCCCCAAGGAGCAGTATTTT
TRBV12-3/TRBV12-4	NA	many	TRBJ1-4	CASSGWANEKLFF	TGTGCCAGCAGTGGGTGGGCTAATGAAAAACTGTTTTTT
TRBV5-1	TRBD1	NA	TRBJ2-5	CASTQGGRETQYF	TGCGCCAGTACACAGGGGGGTCGGGAGACCCAGTACTTC
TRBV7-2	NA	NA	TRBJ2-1	CASSSIASYNEQFF	TGTGCCAGCAGCTCTATCGCATCCTACAATGAGCAGTTCTTC
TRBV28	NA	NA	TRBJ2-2	CASSFLYRGSNTGELFF	TGTGCCAGCAGTTTCCTGTACCGGGGGTCGAACACCGGGGAGCTGTTTTTT
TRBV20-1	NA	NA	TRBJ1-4	CSARSGDDEKLFF	TGCAGTGCTAGATCGGGAGATGATGAAAAACTGTTTTTT
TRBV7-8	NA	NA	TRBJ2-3	CASSSWTRSTDTQYF	TGTGCCAGCAGCTCGTGGACCCGGAGCACAGATACGCAGTATTTT
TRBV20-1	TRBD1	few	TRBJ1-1	CSAIPGTGVTEAFF	TGCAGTGCGATCCCCGGGACAGGGGTTACTGAAGCTTTCTTT
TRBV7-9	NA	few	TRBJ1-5	CASSTSGGGSQPQHF	TGTGCCAGCTCTACTTCTGGGGGGGGCAGTCAGCCCCAGCATTTT
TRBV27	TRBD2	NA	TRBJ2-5	CASKMTSGLYQETQYF	TGTGCCAGCAAAATGACTAGCGGCCTGTACCAAGAGACCCAGTACTTC
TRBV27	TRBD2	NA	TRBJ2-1	CASSLTAGGRVEQFF	TGTGCCAGCAGTTTAACGGCGGGGGGGCGGGTTGAGCAGTTCTTC
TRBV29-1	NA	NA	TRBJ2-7	CSVRQPLRDEQYF	TGCAGCGTTCGACAGCCCCTAAGGGACGAGCAGTACTTC
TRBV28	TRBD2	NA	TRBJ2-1	CASSPAGGRSSYNEQFF	TGTGCCAGCAGTCCAGCGGGAGGCCGGAGCTCCTACAATGAGCAGTTCTTC
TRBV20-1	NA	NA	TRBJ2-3	CSARDGGALADTQYF	TGCAGTGCTAGAGACGGAGGGGCTTTAGCAGATACGCAGTATTTT
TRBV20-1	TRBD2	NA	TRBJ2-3	CSARGLGTSGSPDTQYF	TGCAGTGCTAGAGGATTAGGGACTAGCGGGAGTCCAGATACGCAGTATTTT
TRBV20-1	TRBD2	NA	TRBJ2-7	CSARERTSHYEQYF	TGCAGTGCTAGAGAGCGGACTAGCCACTACGAGCAGTACTTC
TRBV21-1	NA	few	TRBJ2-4	CASSKQGAPKNIQYF	TGTGCCAGCAGCAAACAGGGGGCGCCCAAAAACATTCAGTACTTC
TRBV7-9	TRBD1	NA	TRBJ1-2	CASSSGQGLHGYTF	TGTGCCAGCAGCTCCGGACAGGGTTTGCATGGCTACACCTTC
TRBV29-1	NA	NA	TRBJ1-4	CSAGRGEKLFF	TGCAGCGCGGGGCGAGGGGAAAAACTGTTTTTT
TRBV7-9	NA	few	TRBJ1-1	CASSSQGREAFF	TGTGCCAGCAGCTCCCAGGGGCGGGAAGCTTTCTTT
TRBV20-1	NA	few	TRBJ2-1	CSASLAAEQFF	TGCAGTGCTAGTTTAGCGGCAGAGCAGTTCTTC
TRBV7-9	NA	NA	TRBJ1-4	CASSFEQINEKLFF	TGTGCCAGCAGCTTTGAACAGATAAATGAAAAACTGTTTTTT
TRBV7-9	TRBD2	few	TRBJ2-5	CASSLLAGGPVETQYF	TGTGCCAGCAGCTTACTAGCGGGAGGGCCAGTAGAGACCCAGTACTTC
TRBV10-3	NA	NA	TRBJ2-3	CAISELDPSTDTQYF	TGTGCCATCAGTGAGTTGGACCCGAGCACAGATACGCAGTATTTT
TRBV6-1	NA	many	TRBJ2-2	CASSVGGPGTGELFF	TGTGCCAGCAGTGTGGGGGGGCCGGGCACCGGGGAGCTGTTTTTT
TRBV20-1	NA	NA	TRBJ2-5	CSAREGGGERETQYF	TGCAGTGCTAGAGAAGGGGGGGGCGAGCGAGAGACCCAGTACTTC
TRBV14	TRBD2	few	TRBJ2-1	CASSPGKGTTSIEQFF	TGTGCCAGCAGCCCCGGGAAGGGGACTACGTCGATTGAGCAGTTCTTC
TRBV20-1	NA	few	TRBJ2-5	CSARDWRETQYF	TGCAGTGCTAGGGATTGGCGAGAGACCCAGTACTTC
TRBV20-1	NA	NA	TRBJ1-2	CSARDGQSTYGYTF	TGCAGTGCTAGAGATGGACAGTCCACCTATGGCTACACCTTC
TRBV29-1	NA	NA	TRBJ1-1	CSSGRQNTEAFF	TGCAGCTCTGGTAGGCAGAACACTGAAGCCTTCTTT
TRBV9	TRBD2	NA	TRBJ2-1	CASTPGGTPYNEQFF	TGTGCCAGCACCCCGGGGGGGACACCCTACAATGAGCAGTTCTTC
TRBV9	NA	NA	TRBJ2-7	CASSAGDGPYEQYF	TGTGCCAGCAGCGCCGGGGACGGCCCCTACGAGCAGTACTTC
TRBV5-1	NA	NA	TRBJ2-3	CASSANGVGDETDTQYF	TGCGCCAGCAGCGCTAATGGTGTGGGGGATGAAACAGATACGCAGTATTTT
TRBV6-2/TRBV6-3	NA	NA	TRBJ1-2	CASRVVENSSNYGYTF	TGTGCCAGCAGGGTGGTGGAAAACTCGTCTAACTATGGCTACACCTTC
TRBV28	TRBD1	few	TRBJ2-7	CASSSVDRVHPFYEQYF	TGTGCCAGCAGTTCCGTGGACAGGGTGCATCCCTTCTACGAGCAGTACTTC
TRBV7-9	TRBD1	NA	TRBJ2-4	CASTVGRGLAKNIQYF	TGTGCCAGCACCGTGGGCAGGGGGCTAGCCAAAAACATTCAGTACTTC
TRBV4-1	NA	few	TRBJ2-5	CASSQAQGEGETQYF	TGCGCCAGCAGCCAAGCCCAGGGTGAGGGGGAGACCCAGTACTTC
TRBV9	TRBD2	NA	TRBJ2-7	CASSVVGTSAEQYF	TGTGCCAGCAGCGTAGTGGGGACTAGCGCCGAGCAGTACTTC
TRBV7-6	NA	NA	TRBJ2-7	CASSLAGDTYEQYF	TGTGCCAGCAGCTTAGCGGGGGACACCTACGAGCAGTACTTC
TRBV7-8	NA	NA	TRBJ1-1	CASSLGLGQNTEAFF	TGTGCCAGCAGCTTAGGGTTGGGACAAAACACTGAAGCTTTCTTT
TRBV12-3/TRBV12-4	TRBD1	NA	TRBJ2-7	CASSLGTGIYEQYF	TGTGCCAGCAGTTTAGGGACAGGGATCTACGAGCAGTACTTC
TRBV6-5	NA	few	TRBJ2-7	CASSYSGRRAYEQYF	TGTGCCAGCAGTTACTCCGGGCGGAGGGCCTACGAGCAGTACTTC
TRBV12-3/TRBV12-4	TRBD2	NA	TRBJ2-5	CASSLGRGRGGEETQYF	TGTGCCAGCAGTTTAGGGCGAGGTCGGGGGGGTGAAGAGACCCAGTACTTC
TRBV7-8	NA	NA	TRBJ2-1	CASSLGLINEQFF	TGTGCCAGCAGCTTAGGTCTCATCAATGAGCAGTTCTTC
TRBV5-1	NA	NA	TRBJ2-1	CASSLGASSHNEQFF	TGCGCCAGCAGCTTGGGTGCTAGCTCCCACAATGAGCAGTTCTTC